These 25 T cell receptor beta chains were sequenced from one sample in a study of shared clonotypes between healthy human individuals. Generated by immunoSEQ multiplex PCR, the TCRdb table keeps only in-frame clones and is missing some. This sample has about 2.3 million clones, with over 90% found just once. Specimen: naive CD4+ T cells from PBMCs. The subset here: CD45RA+ positively selected. Receptors originate from a man younger than 35 in good health. Some clones in this sample may be carry-over from other donors' samples.

The chain links TRBV9 to TRBJ2-5; TRBD2 matches 8 bases. This CDR3 region has 16 residues. Germline lookup yields CDR1 SGDLS and CDR2 YYNGEE. Trimming removed 0 bases from V and 5 bases from J; junction bases left unmatched: 9. In nucleotides, the CDR3 is TGTGCCAGCAGCGTAGCCCCCGGGAGGGAGTTGGAGACCCAGTACTTC. Its translation is CASSVAPGRELETQYF. Supplemented by reference TRBV9 and TRBJ2-5, the full variable domain reads DSGVTQTPKHLITATGQRVTLRCSPRSGDLSVYWYQQSLDQGLQFLIQYYNGEERAKGNILERFSAQQFPDLHSELNLSSLELGDSALYFCASSVAPGRELETQYFGPGTRLLVL.

This chain uses TRBV2 with TRBJ2-1; 11 bases are shared with TRBD2. This CDR3 spans 15 amino acids. Germline CDR1 is SNHLY and CDR2 is FYNNEI. The trim removed 4 bases at V and 5 bases at J, leaving 4 bases unmatched. The DNA of the CDR3 is TGTGCCAGCAGTGCGGGGACTAGCGGTAACAATGAGCAGTTCTTC. Protein: CASSAGTSGNNEQFF.

Notes on this clone: The sample contains more than one DNA sequence encoding this CDR3. The CDR3 coding sequence is TGTGCCAGCAGCCAAGTTGGGGCGGATACGCAGTATTTT. This encodes CASSQVGADTQYF. V is TRBV14 and J is TRBJ2-3; TRBD1 is a possible D gene (5 bases). Trimming took off 1 base at V and 6 bases at J, with 8 bases between the two ends. Germline V CDR1 and CDR2: SGHDN, FVKESK. CDR3 length equals 13 residues.

This chain links TRBV7-3 with TRBJ2-2; D not resolved. Deletions cut 5 bases from V and 7 bases from J, with 11 bases between. Germline loops: CDR1 SGHTA, CDR2 FQGTGA. The CDR3 has 13 residues. The CDR3 spells CASSIRQVGELFF. The CDR3 bases are TGTGCCAGCAGCATCCGTCAAGTCGGGGAGCTGTTTTTT.

The chain employs TRBV2 and TRBJ1-5; no clear D. V lost 11 bases and J 4 bases, leaving 15 bases between the germline ends. CDR1 is SNHLY and CDR2 is FYNNEI in the germline V gene. The CDR3 extends over 13 amino acids. CDR3 DNA: TGTGCCGTGAGCGGGGAGGCTAATCAGCCCCAGCATTTT. Translated, it gives CAVSGEANQPQHF.

This chain uses TRBV7-8 with TRBJ2-6, with unresolved D. Per the germline V gene, CDR1 is SGHVS and CDR2 is FQNEAQ. This CDR3 has 13 residues. The ends were cut back, 8 bases at V and 1 base at J, with 6 bases in the middle. CDR3 residues: CASRVSGANVLTF. The CDR3, as DNA: TGTGCCAGCCGGGTGTCTGGGGCCAACGTCCTGACTTTC.

V and J are TRBV7-2 and TRBJ2-7; 13 bases align to TRBD2. Germline CDR1 and CDR2: SGHTA and FQGNSA. The V segment lost 6 bases and the J segment 2 bases; nucleotides outside the gene matches: 1. This CDR3 spans 14 amino acids. The CDR3 loop reads CASRGTSGTYEQYF. The DNA of the CDR3 is TGTGCCAGCAGGGGGACTAGCGGGACCTACGAGCAGTACTTC.

CDR3 loop: CASSRVPNNEQFF. Written as DNA, the CDR3 is TGTGCCAGCAGCCGGGTCCCAAACAATGAGCAGTTCTTC. The genes are TRBV7-3 and TRBJ2-1, with no clear D. Trimming shortened V by 5 bases and J by 5 bases, and 10 bases separated the two germline ends. The CDR3 totals 13 residues. Germline CDR1 SGHTA, CDR2 FQGTGA.

V usage is TRBV7-9 and J usage is TRBJ2-4, with D perhaps TRBD1 (6 bases). The CDR3 extends over 15 amino acids. Trimming took 5 bases from V and 7 from J, leaving 18 bases between them. Germline assignment: CDR1 SEHNR and CDR2 FQNEAQ (reference sequence). Here the CDR3 DNA reads TGTGCCAGCAGCAATCAGAACAGGGAGAGGAACATTCAGTACTTC. Its translation is CASSNQNRERNIQYF.

This sequence joins TRBV6-5 and TRBJ1-2; D possibly corresponds to TRBD1 (6 bases). Trimming cost V 4 bases and J 5 bases, with 14 bases left between them. Germline V gene data show CDR1 as MNHEY and CDR2 as SVGAGI. CDR3 length: 14 residues. The CDR3 region has the DNA TGTGCCAGCAGTTCTAACAGGGAAATATATGGCTACACCTTC. This translates into CASSSNREIYGYTF.

The count of this clone is one. The V call is TRBV5-1, the J call TRBJ2-3; TRBD2 matches at 9 bases. Germline trimming cut 7 bases from V and 4 bases from J; bases unmatched to any gene: 10. CDR1 is SGHRS and CDR2 is YFSETQ in the germline V gene. This CDR3 contains 15 residues. CDR3 region: CASQAGGRVADTQYF. In nucleotides, the CDR3 is TGCGCCAGCCAGGCTGGCGGGAGGGTGGCAGATACGCAGTATTTT.

This chain links TRBV30 with TRBJ1-6, with D possibly matching TRBD1 (5 bases). CDR3 length equals 15 residues. V shed 0 bases and J shed 5 bases, with 11 bases lying between them. Per germline, CDR1 GTSNPN and CDR2 SVGIG (reference sequence). The CDR3 sequence: CAWSVRGAHNSPLHF. The CDR3 DNA is TGTGCCTGGAGTGTAAGAGGGGCTCATAATTCACCCCTCCACTTT.

The rearrangement links TRBV6-5 to TRBJ2-7, with a tentative D call TRBD2 (5 bases). CDR1 MNHEY and CDR2 SVGAGI come from the germline V gene. With 4 bases removed from V and 1 base from J, the gap between germline ends came to 11 bases. There are 14 residues in the CDR3. This CDR3 reads CASSSNTGSYEQYF. CDR3 nucleotide sequence: TGTGCCAGCAGTTCCAACACGGGATCCTACGAGCAGTACTTC.

V and J are TRBV5-1 and TRBJ1-3, with 7 bases fitting TRBD1. V trimming: 0 bases; J trimming: 0 bases; junction bases outside the gene matches: 3. Germline values: CDR1 SGHRS, CDR2 YFSETQ. The CDR3 spans 16 residues. Here the CDR3 reads CASSLGYRGSGNTIYF. DNA for the CDR3: TGCGCCAGCAGCTTGGGCTACAGGGGCTCTGGAAACACCATATATTTT. The full variable domain, in which reference TRBV5-1 and TRBJ1-3 provide the parts outside the CDR3, is KAGVTQTPRYLIKTRGQQVTLSCSPISGHRSVSWYQQTPGQGLQFLFEYFSETQRNKGNFPGRFSGRQFSNSRSEMNVSTLELGDSALYLCASSLGYRGSGNTIYFGEGSWLTVV.

CDR3 residues: CAWSSTRALGYGYTF. The CDR3 DNA follows: TGTGCCTGGAGTAGTACCCGAGCTTTGGGCTATGGCTACACCTTC. The chain links TRBV30 to TRBJ1-2; D unclear. Deletions cut 2 bases from V and 4 bases from J, with 17 bases between. The length of the CDR3 is 15 residues. The germline gives CDR1 GTSNPN, CDR2 SVGIG (reference sequence).

This chain connects TRBV6-6 to TRBJ1-5; D possibly corresponds to TRBD1 (5 bases). The germline V and J ends were trimmed by 7 bases and 2 bases, with 12 bases remaining between them. This CDR3 comprises 14 residues. Germline CDR1 MNHNY, CDR2 SVGAGI (reference sequence). The CDR3: CASIRGGGNQPQHF. In nucleotides, the CDR3 is TGTGCCAGCATCCGCGGAGGGGGCAATCAGCCCCAGCATTTT.

V usage is TRBV5-1 and J usage is TRBJ1-2; D is perhaps TRBD1 (6 bases). The CDR3 is made up of 14 amino acids. The V end lost 0 bases, the J end lost 6 bases, and 12 bases lay between the germline ends. In germline, CDR1 is SGHRS, CDR2 YFSETQ. CDR3 sequence (DNA): TGCGCCAGCAGCTTGGCACTCGGGGGCAATGGCTACACCTTC. Translation: CASSLALGGNGYTF. Drawing the rest from reference TRBV5-1 and TRBJ1-2, the complete variable domain is KAGVTQTPRYLIKTRGQQVTLSCSPISGHRSVSWYQQTPGQGLQFLFEYFSETQRNKGNFPGRFSGRQFSNSRSEMNVSTLELGDSALYLCASSLALGGNGYTFGSGTRLTVV.

This clone was seen only once. The chain is built from TRBV4-2 and TRBJ2-1, with TRBD2 identical over 10 bases. This CDR3 is built from 14 residues. Germline CDR1 reads LGHNA; CDR2 reads YNFKEQ. With V trimmed by 4 bases and J by 4 bases, 1 base remained unmatched. The CDR3 loop reads CASSRLAGYNEQFF. Here the CDR3 DNA reads TGTGCCAGCAGCCGACTAGCGGGTTACAATGAGCAGTTCTTC.

This rearrangement joins TRBV5-6 to TRBJ2-3; 9 bases map to TRBD2. The CDR3 runs 15 residues. Per the germline V gene, CDR1 is SGHDT and CDR2 is YYEEEE. The trim removed 0 bases at V and 7 bases at J, leaving 6 bases unmatched. The chain's CDR3 is CASSLDAGGQNTQYF. The CDR3 DNA follows: TGTGCCAGCAGCTTGGATGCGGGAGGGCAAAATACGCAGTATTTT.

The chain couples TRBV5-1 to TRBJ2-7; tentatively, D is TRBD1 (7 bases). Germline assignment: CDR1 SGHRS and CDR2 YFSETQ. This CDR3 region has 15 residues. V lost 4 bases and J lost 3, with 17 bases in between. The CDR3 DNA is TGCGCCAGCAGCGGCCAGGAGGGGGCCATCTACGAGCAGTACTTC. Amino acid sequence: CASSGQEGAIYEQYF.

V gene TRBV15 combines with J gene TRBJ2-1; no clear D gene. This CDR3 has 12 amino acids. The germline V gene encodes CDR1 LNHNV and CDR2 YYDKDF (reference sequence). Trimming stripped 7 bases from V and 8 bases from J, with 12 bases between. CDR3 sequence (DNA): TGTGCCACCAAGGACCGTTTGGATGAGCAGTTCTTC. This translates into CATKDRLDEQFF.

The rearrangement joins TRBV25-1 to TRBJ2-1; 12 bases agree with TRBD2. The germline V gene encodes CDR1 MGHDK and CDR2 SYGVNS. V was pared by 3 bases and J by 7 bases, with 13 bases of the junction left unmatched. This CDR3 is built from 18 residues. In DNA, the CDR3 is TGTGCCAGCAGTGACTCTACGACTAGCGGGGGTCTCTCAAATGAGCAGTTCTTC. This gives the protein CASSDSTTSGGLSNEQFF.

V gene TRBV2 combines with J gene TRBJ2-2; tentatively, D is TRBD1 or TRBD2 (5 bases each). Germline V gene lookup returns CDR1 SNHLY and CDR2 FYNNEI. The ends were cut back, 5 bases at V and 1 base at J, with 14 bases in the middle. CDR3 length: 16 residues. CDR3 in amino acids: CASSPLGTGNTGELFF. Here the CDR3 DNA reads TGTGCCAGCAGTCCCCTCGGGACGGGGAACACCGGGGAGCTGTTTTTT.

This chain connects TRBV23-1 to TRBJ1-1, with D possibly matching TRBD1 (6 bases). TRBV23-1 is noted as an ORF with a role that remains uncertain. V lost 10 bases to trimming and J lost 2 bases, with 20 bases between them. The CDR3 spans 15 residues. CDR3 bases: TGCGCCAAACACACCTTCCACAGGGTTAACACTGAAGCTTTCTTT. It codes for CAKHTFHRVNTEAFF.

The J gene is TRBJ2-1, the V gene TRBV7-9; perhaps TRBD1 as D (5 bases). The CDR3 loop spans 16 amino acids. The V and J ends lost 1 base and 0 bases respectively, with 10 bases between them. The germline gives CDR1 SEHNR, CDR2 FQNEAQ (reference sequence). CDR3 DNA sequence: TGTGCCAGCAGCTTAGAGCAGGGTAGCTCCTACAATGAGCAGTTCTTC. Residues: CASSLEQGSSYNEQFF.